This TCR beta chain was captured by sequencing in a study of T cell responses to AZD1222 COVID-19 vaccine. Regarding the study as a whole: In a largely white British group with more females than males, clonal diversity was possibly underestimated.

The ends lost 3 bases at V and 12 bases at J; junction bases unmatched: 10. CDR1 KGHDR and CDR2 SFDVKD come from the germline V gene. This CDR3 is built from 15 residues. Concerning this clone itself: Its specificity is unknown.

Sequencing was performed with immunoSEQ multiplex PCR; in TCRdb, only in-frame clones are kept and a portion is missing. The profile covers 120,000 to 150,000 clones, with roughly nine tenths appearing a single time and 1.5% to 2% taken by the ten largest. The sequencing here drew on peripheral blood, taken 28 days after the second AZD1222 dose. The V and J genes are TRBV24-1 and TRBJ1-5, with TRBD1 matching over 10 bases. The TCR comes from an adult who received the AZD1222 COVID-19 vaccine. The DNA of the CDR3 is TGTGCCACCAGTGATACGGGACAGGGGACCCCACACCAGCATTTT. Its protein product is CATSDTGQGTPHQHF.